The rows below give T cell receptor beta chains drawn from one sample of a study of radiation and T cells in renal cell carcinoma. The data were produced by immunoSEQ multiplex PCR, yet TCRdb's version contains in-frame clones alone and is incomplete. The sample includes roughly 150,000 clones, about 87% seen only once; the top ten take around 13%. Sequenced here: blood, sampled from a patient whose treatment included radiotherapy and nephrectomy. These receptors were taken from a woman between 50 and 59 years old with renal cell carcinoma. CDR3s include the opening cysteine and the closing phenylalanine or tryptophan. The D gene is left open where the match is weak. Some rows have no size entry. The others give once, few or many, or a class for an expanded clone.

d_gene | j_gene | v_gene | abundance | CDR3aa | CDR3nt
. | TRBJ1-2 | TRBV19 | . | CASRPPTENYGYTF | TGTGCCAGTAGGCCACCGACAGAGAACTATGGCTACACCTTC
. | TRBJ1-2 | TRBV11-2 | once | CASSEDRFLYGYTF | TGTGCCAGCAGCGAAGACAGGTTTCTCTATGGCTACACCTTC
TRBD2 | TRBJ2-5 | TRBV7-2 | . | CASSLIAGEETQYF | TGTGCCAGCAGCCTCATAGCGGGGGAGGAGACCCAGTACTTC
. | TRBJ1-2 | TRBV25-1 | . | CASSESRGYTF | TGTGCCAGCAGTGAATCACGCGGCTACACCTTC
. | TRBJ2-7 | TRBV15 | once | CATSIGYDEQYF | TGTGCCACCAGCATAGGGTACGACGAGCAGTACTTC
. | TRBJ1-1 | TRBV5-6 | . | CASSRDRYTEAFF | TGTGCCAGCAGCCGCGACAGGTACACTGAAGCTTTCTTT
. | TRBJ1-2 | TRBV9 | once | CASSPRRDTHYGYTF | TGTGCCAGCAGCCCCCGGCGGGACACCCACTATGGCTACACCTTC
. | TRBJ2-3 | TRBV4-2 | . | CASSQEVQAADTQYF | TGTGCCAGCAGCCAAGAGGTACAAGCGGCAGATACGCAGTATTTT
TRBD1 | TRBJ1-2 | TRBV9 | . | CASRPVGQILNYGYTF | TGTGCCAGCAGGCCGGTGGGACAGATTTTAAACTATGGCTACACCTTC
TRBD1 | TRBJ1-6 | TRBV4-1 | once | CASSQEEGALTSPLHF | TGCGCCAGCAGCCAAGAGGAGGGGGCACTCACTTCACCCCTCCACTTT
. | TRBJ1-6 | TRBV9 | . | CASSAGQGDSPLHF | TGTGCCAGCAGCGCGGGACAAGGGGATTCACCCCTCCACTTT
TRBD1 | TRBJ1-2 | TRBV25-1 | . | CATQTGGYGYTF | TGTGCCACCCAGACAGGGGGCTATGGCTACACCTTC
TRBD1 | TRBJ1-6 | TRBV27 | . | CASSSGTGLSPLHF | TGTGCCAGCAGTTCCGGGACAGGGCTATCACCCCTCCACTTT
TRBD1 | TRBJ1-5 | TRBV30 | . | CAWGTGQNQPQHF | TGTGCCTGGGGGACAGGTCAAAATCAGCCCCAGCATTTT
TRBD1 | TRBJ1-2 | TRBV7-9 | . | CASSLAGTGSVGYTF | TGTGCCAGCAGCTTAGCCGGGACAGGGTCGGTTGGCTACACCTTC
TRBD2 | TRBJ2-1 | TRBV2 | once | CASSALAGVGEQFF | TGTGCCAGCAGCGCATTAGCGGGGGTAGGTGAGCAGTTCTTC
. | TRBJ2-1 | TRBV7-9 | . | CASSLNNEQFF | TGTGCCAGCAGCCTAAACAATGAGCAGTTCTTC
. | TRBJ1-3 | TRBV5-1 | . | CASSLDDSTSGNTIYF | TGCGCCAGCAGCTTGGACGACAGTACCTCTGGAAACACCATATATTTT
. | TRBJ2-2 | TRBV6-5 | . | CASSYSGWKSPGELFF | TGTGCCAGCAGTTACTCGGGATGGAAAAGCCCGGGGGAGCTGTTTTTT
. | TRBJ2-1 | TRBV5-1 | . | CASSLLDRYNEQFF | TGCGCCAGCAGCTTGCTGGACCGATACAATGAGCAGTTCTTC
. | TRBJ2-7 | TRBV10-2 | . | CASRAGSIYEQYF | TGCGCCAGCAGAGCGGGTTCAATCTACGAGCAGTACTTC
. | TRBJ1-3 | TRBV19 | . | CASSIGNSGNTIYF | TGTGCCAGTAGTATAGGAAATTCTGGAAACACCATATATTTT
. | TRBJ1-5 | TRBV19 | . | CASRQQDGIWQPQHF | TGTGCCAGTAGGCAACAAGACGGCATCTGGCAGCCCCAGCATTTT
. | TRBJ1-1 | TRBV18 | . | CASSPRGNAEAFF | TGTGCCAGCTCACCACGGGGTAACGCTGAAGCTTTCTTT
TRBD1 | TRBJ1-1 | TRBV4-1 | . | CASSQSRGQAEDTEAFF | TGCGCCAGCAGCCAAAGCAGGGGGCAGGCAGAGGACACTGAAGCTTTCTTT
TRBD1 | TRBJ2-3 | TRBV25-1 | . | CASSELPGGAGDTQYF | TGTGCCAGCAGTGAACTCCCAGGGGGCGCAGGAGATACGCAGTATTTT
TRBD2 | TRBJ2-3 | TRBV29-1 | . | CSVEDLPFGGEYTDTQYF | TGCAGCGTTGAAGATCTTCCCTTCGGGGGGGAATACACAGATACGCAGTATTTT
. | TRBJ2-7 | TRBV19 | . | CASSIRAQGYEQYF | TGTGCCAGTAGTATAAGAGCACAGGGCTACGAGCAGTACTTC
TRBD1 | TRBJ1-1 | TRBV6-6 | . | CASSTGTGGGGTEAFF | TGTGCCAGCAGTACCGGGACAGGGGGCGGGGGCACTGAAGCTTTCTTT
. | TRBJ1-1 | TRBV6-1 | . | CASSSGLDTEAFF | TGTGCCAGCAGTTCCGGGTTAGACACTGAAGCTTTCTTT
. | TRBJ1-4 | TRBV5-1 | . | CASSLETASREKLFF | TGCGCCAGCAGCCTGGAGACAGCATCTAGGGAAAAACTGTTTTTT
. | TRBJ2-4 | TRBV10-2 | . | CASSERARDIQYF | TGCGCCAGCAGTGAACGCGCTAGGGACATTCAGTACTTC
. | TRBJ1-4 | TRBV7-2 | . | CASSASGARNEKLFF | TGTGCCAGCAGCGCCTCGGGGGCTCGAAATGAAAAACTGTTTTTT
. | TRBJ2-1 | TRBV9 | . | CASSVDGTAYNEQFF | TGTGCCAGCAGCGTCGATGGGACGGCTTACAATGAGCAGTTCTTC
TRBD1 | TRBJ1-4 | TRBV19 | . | CASSINEDRNEKLFF | TGTGCCAGTAGTATTAATGAGGACAGGAATGAAAAACTGTTTTTT
. | TRBJ1-5 | TRBV18 | . | CASSVSSNQPQHF | TGTGCCAGCTCTGTGAGTAGCAATCAGCCCCAGCATTTT
TRBD1 | TRBJ1-1 | TRBV6-5 | . | CASTPGGRVNTEAFF | TGTGCCAGCACCCCAGGGGGTAGGGTGAACACTGAAGCTTTCTTT
. | TRBJ1-1 | TRBV7-2 | . | CASSSPESRYPNTEAFF | TGTGCCAGCAGCTCGCCCGAATCCAGGTACCCGAACACTGAAGCTTTCTTT
. | TRBJ1-3 | TRBV18 | . | CASSPATSGNTIYF | TGTGCCAGCTCACCAGCAACCTCTGGAAACACCATATATTTT
. | TRBJ1-4 | TRBV2 | . | CASRNSRATNEKLFF | TGTGCCAGCAGAAATAGCAGGGCTACTAATGAAAAACTGTTTTTT
TRBD1 | TRBJ1-4 | TRBV23-1 | . | CASSLIGDRENEKLFF | TGCGCCAGCAGTCTCATAGGGGACAGGGAGAATGAAAAACTGTTTTTT
. | TRBJ2-2 | TRBV5-1 | . | CASRYRDKNTGELFF | TGCGCCAGCAGGTACAGGGATAAGAACACCGGGGAGCTGTTTTTT
. | TRBJ2-7 | TRBV11-3 | . | CASSSGGGESEQYF | TGTGCCAGCAGCTCAGGTGGAGGGGAGTCCGAGCAGTACTTC
. | TRBJ1-2 | TRBV12-2 | . | CASLKKEGHLYGYTF | TGTGCAAGTCTCAAAAAGGAGGGACACCTCTATGGCTACACCTTC
. | TRBJ2-3 | TRBV5-1 | . | CASSLVIAGTFTDTQYF | TGCGCCAGCAGCTTGGTTATCGCAGGAACCTTCACAGATACGCAGTATTTT
TRBD2 | TRBJ2-1 | TRBV5-1 | . | CASSIDSSGGYNEQFF | TGCGCCAGCAGCATAGACTCTAGCGGGGGTTACAATGAGCAGTTCTTC
. | TRBJ2-3 | TRBV27 | . | CASSSPGTSTDTQYF | TGTGCCAGCAGTTCACCAGGGACATCCACAGATACGCAGTATTTT
. | TRBJ2-1 | TRBV6-6 | . | CASSYDLSYNEQFF | TGTGCCAGCAGTTACGACCTCTCCTACAATGAGCAGTTCTTC
. | TRBJ1-1 | TRBV2 | . | CASRGWGTEAFF | TGTGCCAGCAGGGGATGGGGCACTGAAGCTTTCTTT
. | TRBJ2-7 | TRBV15 | . | CATSNSYEQYF | TGTGCCACCAGTAATAGCTACGAGCAGTACTTC
. | TRBJ1-1 | TRBV5-1 | . | CASLTNTEAFF | TGCGCCAGCCTGACGAACACTGAAGCTTTCTTT
TRBD1 | TRBJ2-7 | TRBV7-9 | . | CASSLASGTGYTYEQYF | TGTGCCAGCAGCTTGGCCTCCGGGACAGGGTACACCTACGAGCAGTACTTC
. | TRBJ1-1 | TRBV27 | . | CATLRRAGTEAFF | TGTGCCACCCTGAGGCGAGCGGGAACTGAAGCTTTCTTT
TRBD1 | TRBJ1-2 | TRBV2 | . | CAIPDDSGTGEGYGYTF | TGTGCCATCCCTGACGATTCCGGGACAGGGGAGGGTTATGGCTACACCTTC
. | TRBJ1-6 | TRBV5-8 | . | CASSFAPRNSPLHF | TGTGCCAGCAGCTTTGCTCCCCGGAACTCACCCCTCCACTTT
. | TRBJ2-7 | TRBV25-1 | . | CASSPQTYEQYF | TGTGCCAGCAGTCCCCAGACCTACGAGCAGTACTTC
TRBD1 | TRBJ1-2 | TRBV7-9 | once | CASSPRDRLDYGYGYTF | TGTGCCAGCAGCCCCCGGGACAGACTCGACTACGGCTATGGCTACACCTTC
. | TRBJ2-3 | TRBV12-5 | . | CASGLSRGVGASTDTQYF | TGTGCTAGTGGTTTGTCACGAGGAGTGGGGGCTAGCACAGATACGCAGTATTTT
TRBD1 | TRBJ1-2 | TRBV29-1 | few | CSGTTGAGYTF | TGCAGCGGAACCACAGGGGCTGGCTACACCTTC